Each of the 7 T cell receptor beta chains below was sequenced from the same sample in a study of human T cells and chemical hapten exposure. TCRdb re-called the RACE reads through MiXCR, storing one row per CDR3 protein. The sample consists of about 130,000 distinct CDR3 sequences, about 9% of them appearing once. Stated time point: healthy volunteer bleed at 2 weeks. From whole blood left unfractionated, total RNA was extracted. Sequenced sample: whole blood. Receptors were obtained from a male donor in good health. Some clones in this sample may be carry-over from other donors' samples.

This clonotype was counted ten times or more. This chain joins TRBV12-3 or TRBV12-4 and TRBJ1-1; weak D call: TRBD1 (5 bases). The length of the CDR3 is 15 residues. Trimming cost V 5 bases and J 0 bases, with 13 bases left between them. CDR3 sequence reads: CASSPPGTLNTEAFF. The CDR3 DNA sequence: TGTGCCAGCAGTCCCCCAGGGACTTTGAACACTGAAGCTTTCTTT.

The V and J genes are TRBV25-1 and TRBJ2-3; D remains ambiguous. CDR3 size: 13 residues. CDR1 and CDR2 (germline): MGHDK, SYGVNS. Trimming cost V 4 bases and J 1 base, with 6 bases left between them. This chain's CDR3 is CASSGLGTDTQYF. CDR3 DNA sequence: TGTGCCAGCAGTGGCCTGGGCACAGATACGCAGTATTTT.

This clonotype was detected only a few times. This chain links TRBV5-1 with TRBJ2-3; D uncertain. CDR1 is SGHRS and CDR2 is YFSETQ in the germline V gene. V lost 5 bases to trimming and J lost 2 bases, with 12 bases between them. The CDR3 sequence is 14 residues long. The CDR3 nucleotides read TGCGCCAGCAGTTGGGGAACAGACACAGATACGCAGTATTTT. It codes for CASSWGTDTDTQYF.

This clonotype has just a few counts. The chain has TRBV7-9 and TRBJ1-4; no definite D call. Trimming removed 7 bases at V and 4 bases at J, with 19 bases between. The CDR3 consists of 16 residues. Germline V gene sequence: CDR1 SEHNR, CDR2 FQNEAQ (reference sequence). The DNA of the CDR3 is TGTGCCAGCACCGCAGATGGGCGGCTCAGTAATGAAAAACTGTTTTTT. Its translation is CASTADGRLSNEKLFF.

As for this clonotype: This is likely a read error, given that the CDR3 carries no conserved phenylalanine or tryptophan at its end. This chain links TRBV25-1 with TRBJ2-3, with TRBD1 matching 10 bases. This CDR3 has 14 amino acids. Germline CDR1 and CDR2: MGHDK and SYGVNS. Trimming cost V 5 bases and J 4 bases; bases outside gene matches: 3. CDR3 amino acids: CASSTGQGADTQYL. The CDR3 DNA follows: TGTGCCAGCAGTACAGGACAGGGGGCAGATACGCAGTATCTT.

This clonotype was seen more than once but under ten times. The rearrangement joins TRBV7-2 to TRBJ2-2; 9 bases map to TRBD2. This CDR3 comprises 14 residues. In germline, CDR1 is SGHTA, CDR2 FQGNSA. V shed 6 bases, J shed 7 bases, and the junction held 6 bases outside the gene matches. The CDR3, as DNA: TGTGCCAGCAGTCAGCGGGGGGATAACGGGGAGCTGTTTTTT. Translating gives CASSQRGDNGELFF.

There are a few counts of this clonotype. V is TRBV2 and J is TRBJ2-7; TRBD2 matches at 9 bases. The trim removed 8 bases at V and 6 bases at J, leaving 11 bases unmatched. Germline CDR1 SNHLY, CDR2 FYNNEI. This CDR3 region has 14 residues. The CDR3 reads CASCSGTSFSEQYF. As DNA, the CDR3 is TGTGCCAGCTGTTCCGGGACTAGCTTTTCCGAGCAGTACTTC.